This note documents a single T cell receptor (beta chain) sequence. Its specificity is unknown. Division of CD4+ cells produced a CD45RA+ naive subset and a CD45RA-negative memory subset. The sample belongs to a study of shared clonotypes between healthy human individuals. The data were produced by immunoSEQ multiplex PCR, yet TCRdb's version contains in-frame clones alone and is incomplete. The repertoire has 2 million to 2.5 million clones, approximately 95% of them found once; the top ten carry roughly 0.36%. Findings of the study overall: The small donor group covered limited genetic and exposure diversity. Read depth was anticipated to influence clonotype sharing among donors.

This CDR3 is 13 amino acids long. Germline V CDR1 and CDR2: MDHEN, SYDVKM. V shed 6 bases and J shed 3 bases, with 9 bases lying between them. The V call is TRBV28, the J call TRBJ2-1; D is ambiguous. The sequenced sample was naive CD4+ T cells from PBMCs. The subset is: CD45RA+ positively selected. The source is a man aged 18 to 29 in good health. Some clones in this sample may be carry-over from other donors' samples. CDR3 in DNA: TGTGCCAGCAGACCTCGGAACTACAATGAGCAGTTCTTC. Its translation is CASRPRNYNEQFF.